The entry that follows covers one T cell receptor beta chain sequence. This entry belongs to a study of blood T cell repertoires in COVID-19. Repertoires were generated with immunoSEQ multiplex PCR, while TCRdb's copy carries only in-frame clones and drops some. The sample lists 70,000 to 90,000 clones, roughly 87% occurring once. This receptor was obtained from a man aged 60 to 75 with acute or convalescent COVID-19. The sequenced material came from peripheral blood.

Written as DNA, the CDR3 is TGTGCCAGCTCTCCCCCTGTAGATACGCAGTATTTT. It translates to CASSPPVDTQYF. The chain recombines TRBV18 with TRBJ2-3; D remains ambiguous. CDR3 length: 12 amino acids. V lost 6 bases and J 5 bases, leaving 9 bases between the germline ends. Germline CDR1 is KGHSH and CDR2 is LQKENI.